This entry describes one TCR beta chain. Its antigen remains unidentified. The V and J ends lost 5 bases and 5 bases, in that order; junction bases with no gene match: 9. This CDR3 region has 15 residues. Germline V lookup: CDR1 SNHLY, CDR2 FYNNEI. The sample originates from a study of lymphopenia after photon versus proton radiotherapy. General study findings and limits: Only patients who died were analyzed for survival; proton advantage is unproven. Oligoclonal CD8+ Temra expansion after nadir drove photon patients' diversity drop. Under photons, naive T cells and diversity fell while effector/memory populations rose.

Produced via immunoSEQ multiplex PCR; TCRdb's table is partial and in-frame only. Among roughly 23,000 clones, roughly 91% were seen once, and the ten largest hold 11%. The clonotype was recovered from a man older than 75 with esophageal cancer. The V call is TRBV2, the J call TRBJ2-5, with 9 bases that match TRBD2. The sequencing here drew on peripheral blood, taken from a patient treated with proton-based radiotherapy. The CDR3 reads CASSTISGRGETQYF. The CDR3, as DNA: TGTGCCAGCAGTACCATTAGCGGGAGAGGGGAGACCCAGTACTTC.